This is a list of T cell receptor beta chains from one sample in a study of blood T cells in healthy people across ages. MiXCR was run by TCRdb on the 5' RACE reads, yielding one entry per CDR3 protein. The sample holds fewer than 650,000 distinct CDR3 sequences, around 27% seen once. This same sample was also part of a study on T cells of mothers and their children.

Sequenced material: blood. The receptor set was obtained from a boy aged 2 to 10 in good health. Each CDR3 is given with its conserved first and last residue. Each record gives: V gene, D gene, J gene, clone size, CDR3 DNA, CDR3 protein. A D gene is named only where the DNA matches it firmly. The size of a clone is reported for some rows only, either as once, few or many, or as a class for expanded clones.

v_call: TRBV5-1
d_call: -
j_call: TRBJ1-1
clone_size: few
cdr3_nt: TGTGCCAGCAGTTTATCCGGGGCCAACACTGAAGCTTTCTTT
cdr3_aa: CASSLSGANTEAFF

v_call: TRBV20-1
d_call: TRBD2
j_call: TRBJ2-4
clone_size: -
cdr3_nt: TGCAGTGCTAGAGATCTGGCGGGAGCCGCCAAAAACATTCAGTACTTC
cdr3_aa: CSARDLAGAAKNIQYF

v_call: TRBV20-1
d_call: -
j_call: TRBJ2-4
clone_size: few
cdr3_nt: TGCAGTGCTCACAGGCTAGCCAAAAACATTCAGTACTTC
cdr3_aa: CSAHRLAKNIQYF

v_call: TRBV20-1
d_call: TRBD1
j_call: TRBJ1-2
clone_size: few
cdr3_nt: TGCAGTGCTAGAGAGTTGGGACAGGGGGCGCCTAACTATGGCTACACCTTC
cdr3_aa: CSARELGQGAPNYGYTF

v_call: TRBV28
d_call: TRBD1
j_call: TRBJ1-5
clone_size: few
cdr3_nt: TGTGCCAGCAGAACCGGGACAGGGGGCGGTCAGCCCCAGCATTTT
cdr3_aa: CASRTGTGGGQPQHF

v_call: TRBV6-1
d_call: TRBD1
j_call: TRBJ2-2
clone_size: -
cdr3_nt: TGTGCCAGCAGTCGGGGACAGGTGGAGTTCACCGGGGAGCTGTTTTTT
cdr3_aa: CASSRGQVEFTGELFF

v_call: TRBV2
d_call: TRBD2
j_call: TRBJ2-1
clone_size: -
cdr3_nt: TGTGCCAGCAGCGTAACTAGCGGGAACTACAATGAGCAGTTCTTC
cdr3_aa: CASSVTSGNYNEQFF

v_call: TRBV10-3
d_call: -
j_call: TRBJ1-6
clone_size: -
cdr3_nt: TGTGCCATCAGTGAGTGGGGCAGAAGCCCCTATAATTCACCCCTCCACTTT
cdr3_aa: CAISEWGRSPYNSPLHF

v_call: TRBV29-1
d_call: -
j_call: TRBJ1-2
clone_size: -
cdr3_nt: TGCAGCTGTTGGAGTGGAGGGCACTATGGCTACACCTTC
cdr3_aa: CSCWSGGHYGYTF

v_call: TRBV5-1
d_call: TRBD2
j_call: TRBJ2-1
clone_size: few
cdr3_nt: TGCGCCAGCAGCTTGCCGGGACTAGCGGGAGGGTTCAGTGAGCAGTTCTTC
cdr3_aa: CASSLPGLAGGFSEQFF

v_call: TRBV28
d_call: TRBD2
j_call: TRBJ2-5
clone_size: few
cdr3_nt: TGTGCCAGCAGCCTTGGGGGGAGGGCCGGAAAGACCCAGTACTTC
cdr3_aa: CASSLGGRAGKTQYF

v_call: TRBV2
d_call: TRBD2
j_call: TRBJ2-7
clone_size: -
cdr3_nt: TGTGCCGGTAGCGGGGGCACTACCTACGAGCAGTACTTC
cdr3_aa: CAGSGGTTYEQYF

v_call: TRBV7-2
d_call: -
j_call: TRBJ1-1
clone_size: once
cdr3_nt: TGTGCCAGCAGCTTAGCCGGACACCTGAACACTGAAGCTTTCTTT
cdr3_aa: CASSLAGHLNTEAFF

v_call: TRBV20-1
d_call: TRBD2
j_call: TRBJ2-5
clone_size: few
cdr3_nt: TGCAGTGCGGAATCGGGACTAGCGGGGGGGGGTCCAGGGGAAGAGACCCAGTACTTC
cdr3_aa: CSAESGLAGGGPGEETQYF

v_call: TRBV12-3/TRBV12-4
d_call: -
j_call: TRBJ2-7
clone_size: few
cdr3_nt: TGTGCCAGCAGTTCTGATTTATCAACGGGGGTTACCTACGAGCAGTACTTC
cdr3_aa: CASSSDLSTGVTYEQYF

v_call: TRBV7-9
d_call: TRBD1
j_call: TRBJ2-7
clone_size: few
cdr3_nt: TGTGCCGGCAGCCGGGACAGCAGGACCTACGAGCAGTACTTC
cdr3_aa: CAGSRDSRTYEQYF

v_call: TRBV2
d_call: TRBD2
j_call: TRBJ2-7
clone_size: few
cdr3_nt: TGTGCCAGCAGCGGGGTTAGGGGACTAGCGATCAACGAGCAGTACTTC
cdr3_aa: CASSGVRGLAINEQYF

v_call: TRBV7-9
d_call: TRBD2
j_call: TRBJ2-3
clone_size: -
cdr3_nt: TGTGCCACCCGGACTAGCCCCCCAGATACGCAGTATTTT
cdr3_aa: CATRTSPPDTQYF

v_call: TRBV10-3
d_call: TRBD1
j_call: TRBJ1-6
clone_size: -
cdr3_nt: TGTGCCATCAGTACGGACAGGGAATATTCACCCCTCCACTTT
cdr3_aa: CAISTDREYSPLHF

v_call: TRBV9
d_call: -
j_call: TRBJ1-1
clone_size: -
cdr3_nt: TGTGCCAGCAGCGTACATCCAGGACCGAACACTGAAGCTTTCTTT
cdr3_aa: CASSVHPGPNTEAFF

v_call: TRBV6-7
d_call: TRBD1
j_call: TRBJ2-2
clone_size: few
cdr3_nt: TGTGCCAGCAGTAACCCGACAGGGGAAGACACCGGGGAGCTGTTTTTT
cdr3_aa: CASSNPTGEDTGELFF

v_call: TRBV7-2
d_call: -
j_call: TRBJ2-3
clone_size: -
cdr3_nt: TGTGCCAGCAGCTTAGTCTCGGTCGTCGGCGGCACAGATACGCAGTATTTT
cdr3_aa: CASSLVSVVGGTDTQYF

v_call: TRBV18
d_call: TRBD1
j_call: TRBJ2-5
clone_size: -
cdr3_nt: TGTGCCAGCTCCCGGACAGGGGTTAGCCAAGAGACCCAGTACTTC
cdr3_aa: CASSRTGVSQETQYF

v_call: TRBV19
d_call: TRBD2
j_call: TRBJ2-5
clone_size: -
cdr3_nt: TGTGCCAGTACCCAAGGACTAGCGGGAGTCGGAGAGACCCAGTACTTC
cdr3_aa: CASTQGLAGVGETQYF

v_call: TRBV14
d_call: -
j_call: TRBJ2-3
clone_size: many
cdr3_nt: TGTGCCAGCAGCCAAGATCGGTCCGCAGATACGCAGTATTTT
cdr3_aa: CASSQDRSADTQYF

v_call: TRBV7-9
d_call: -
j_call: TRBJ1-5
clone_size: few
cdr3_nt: TGTGCCAGCAGCCCTCGAGAGGATCAGCCCCAGCATTTT
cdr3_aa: CASSPREDQPQHF

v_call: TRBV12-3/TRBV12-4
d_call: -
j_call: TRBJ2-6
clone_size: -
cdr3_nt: TGTACCAGCAGACGGAACCGGGGGCTCACGGTTTCTGGGGCCAACGTCCTGACTTTC
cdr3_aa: CTSRRNRGLTVSGANVLTF

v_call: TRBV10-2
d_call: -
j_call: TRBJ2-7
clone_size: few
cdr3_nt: TGCGCCAGCAGTGAGGCGGACGGCTACGAGCAGTACTTC
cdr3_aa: CASSEADGYEQYF